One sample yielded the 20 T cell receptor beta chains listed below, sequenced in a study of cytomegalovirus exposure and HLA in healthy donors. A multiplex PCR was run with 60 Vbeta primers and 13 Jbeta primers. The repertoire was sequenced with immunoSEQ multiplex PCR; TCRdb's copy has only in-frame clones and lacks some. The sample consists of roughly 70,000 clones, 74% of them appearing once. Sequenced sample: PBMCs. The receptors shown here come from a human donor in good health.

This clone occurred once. CDR3: CASSYGQTTEAFF. CDR3 nucleotide sequence: TGTGCCAGCAGCTACGGACAGACGACTGAAGCTTTCTTT. V gene TRBV7-9 combines with J gene TRBJ1-1, with a weak D call TRBD1 (6 bases). The CDR3 contains 13 residues. Germline assignment: CDR1 SEHNR and CDR2 FQNEAQ (reference sequence). The V and J ends lost 4 bases and 5 bases respectively, with 11 bases between them.

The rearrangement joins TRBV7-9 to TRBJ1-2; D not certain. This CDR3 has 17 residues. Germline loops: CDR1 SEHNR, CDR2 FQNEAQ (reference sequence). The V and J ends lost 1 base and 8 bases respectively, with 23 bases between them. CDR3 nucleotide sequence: TGTGCCAGCAGCTTAGGGGGATACGGAGGGCCAGGTCGGGGCTACACCTTC. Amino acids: CASSLGGYGGPGRGYTF.

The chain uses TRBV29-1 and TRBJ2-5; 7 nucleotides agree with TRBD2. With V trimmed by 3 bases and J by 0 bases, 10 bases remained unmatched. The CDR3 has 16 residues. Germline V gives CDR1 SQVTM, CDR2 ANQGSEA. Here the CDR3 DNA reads TGCAGCGTTGACGGTTTCGGCGGGAGAAACCAAGAGACCCAGTACTTC. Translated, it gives CSVDGFGGRNQETQYF. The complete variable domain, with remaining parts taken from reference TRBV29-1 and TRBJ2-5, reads SAVISQKPSRDICQRGTSLTIQCQVDSQVTMMFWYRQQPGQSLTLIATANQGSEATYESGFVIDKFPISRPNLTFSTLTVSNMSPEDSSIYLCSVDGFGGRNQETQYFGPGTRLLVL.

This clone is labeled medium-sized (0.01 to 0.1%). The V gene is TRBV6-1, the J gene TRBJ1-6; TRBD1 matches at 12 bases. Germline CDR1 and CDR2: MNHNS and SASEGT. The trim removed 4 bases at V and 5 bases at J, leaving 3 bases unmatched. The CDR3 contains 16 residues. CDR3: CASSVGTGGHNSPLHF. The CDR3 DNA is TGTGCCAGCAGTGTGGGGACAGGGGGCCATAATTCACCCCTCCACTTT.

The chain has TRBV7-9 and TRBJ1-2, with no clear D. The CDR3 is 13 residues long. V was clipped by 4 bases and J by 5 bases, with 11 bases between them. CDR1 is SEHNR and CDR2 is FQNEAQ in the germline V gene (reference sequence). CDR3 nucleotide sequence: TGTGCCAGCAGCTCGACGGAGTTTTATGGCTACACCTTC. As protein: CASSSTEFYGYTF.

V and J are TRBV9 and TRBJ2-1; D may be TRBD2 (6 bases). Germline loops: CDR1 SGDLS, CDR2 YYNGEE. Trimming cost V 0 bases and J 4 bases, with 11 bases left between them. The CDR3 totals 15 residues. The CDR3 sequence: CASSVAGEGYNEQFF. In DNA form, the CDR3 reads TGTGCCAGCAGCGTAGCGGGAGAGGGGTACAATGAGCAGTTCTTC.

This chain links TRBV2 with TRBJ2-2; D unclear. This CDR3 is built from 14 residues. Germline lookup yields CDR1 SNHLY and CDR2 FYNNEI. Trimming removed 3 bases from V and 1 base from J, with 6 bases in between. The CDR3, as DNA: TGTGCCAGCAGTGATTATATGAACACCGGGGAGCTGTTTTTT. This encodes CASSDYMNTGELFF. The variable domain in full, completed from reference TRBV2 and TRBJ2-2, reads EPEVTQTPSHQVTQMGQEVILRCVPISNHLYFYWYRQILGQKVEFLVSFYNNEISEKSEIFDDQFSVERPDGSNFTLKIRSTKLEDSAMYFCASSDYMNTGELFFGEGSRLTVL.

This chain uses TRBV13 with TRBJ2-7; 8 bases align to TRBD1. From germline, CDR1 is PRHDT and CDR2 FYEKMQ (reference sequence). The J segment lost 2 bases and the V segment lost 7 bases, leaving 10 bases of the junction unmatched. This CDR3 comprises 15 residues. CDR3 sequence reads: CASTPGQGYPYEQYF. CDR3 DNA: TGTGCCAGCACCCCTGGACAGGGATACCCCTACGAGCAGTACTTC. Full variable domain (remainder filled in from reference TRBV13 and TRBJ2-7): AAGVIQSPRHLIKEKRETATLKCYPIPRHDTVYWYQQGPGQDPQFLISFYEKMQSDKGSIPDRFSAQQFSDYHSELNMSSLELGDSALYFCASTPGQGYPYEQYFGPGTRLTVT.

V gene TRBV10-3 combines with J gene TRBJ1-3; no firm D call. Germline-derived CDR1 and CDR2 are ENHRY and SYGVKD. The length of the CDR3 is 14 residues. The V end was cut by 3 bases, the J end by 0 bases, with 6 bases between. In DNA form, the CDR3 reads TGTGCCATCAGTGACACAATCTCTGGAAACACCATATATTTT. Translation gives CAISDTISGNTIYF.

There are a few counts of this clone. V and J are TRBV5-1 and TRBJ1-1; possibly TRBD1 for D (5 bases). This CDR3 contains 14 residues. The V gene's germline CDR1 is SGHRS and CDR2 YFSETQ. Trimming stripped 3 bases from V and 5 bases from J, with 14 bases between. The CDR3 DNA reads TGCGCCAGCAGCTCGGTGGTGGGGGGGACTGAAGCTTTCTTT. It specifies CASSSVVGGTEAFF.

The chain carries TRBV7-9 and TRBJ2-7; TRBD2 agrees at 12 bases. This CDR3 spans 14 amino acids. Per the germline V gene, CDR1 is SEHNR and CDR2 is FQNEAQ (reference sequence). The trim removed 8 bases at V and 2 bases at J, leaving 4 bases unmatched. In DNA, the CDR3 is TGTGCCAGCTCCCGGACTAGCGGGACCTACGAGCAGTACTTC. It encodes CASSRTSGTYEQYF. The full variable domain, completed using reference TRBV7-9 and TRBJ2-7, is DTGVSQNPRHKITKRGQNVTFRCDPISEHNRLYWYRQTLGQGPEFLTYFQNEAQLEKSRLLSDRFSAERPKGSFSTLEIQRTEQGDSAMYLCASSRTSGTYEQYFGPGTRLTVT.

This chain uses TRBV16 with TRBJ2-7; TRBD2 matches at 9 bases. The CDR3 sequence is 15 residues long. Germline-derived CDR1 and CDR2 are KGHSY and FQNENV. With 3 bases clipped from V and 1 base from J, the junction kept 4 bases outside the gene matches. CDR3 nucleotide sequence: TGTGCCAGCAGCCATGGACTAGCGATTTCCTACGAGCAGTACTTC. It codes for CASSHGLAISYEQYF.

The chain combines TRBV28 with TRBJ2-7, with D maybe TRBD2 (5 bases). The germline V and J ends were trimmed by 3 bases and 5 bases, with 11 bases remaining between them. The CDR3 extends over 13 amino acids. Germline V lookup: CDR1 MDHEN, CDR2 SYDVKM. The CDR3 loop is CASSLAGSHEQYF. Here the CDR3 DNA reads TGTGCCAGCAGTTTGGCGGGCAGCCACGAGCAGTACTTC.

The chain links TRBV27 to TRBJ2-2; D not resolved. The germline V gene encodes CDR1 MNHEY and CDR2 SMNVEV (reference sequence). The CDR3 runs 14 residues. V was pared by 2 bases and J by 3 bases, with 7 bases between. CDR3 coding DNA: TGTGCCAGCAGTTTAGGCTCCTACACCGGGGAGCTGTTTTTT. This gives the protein CASSLGSYTGELFF.

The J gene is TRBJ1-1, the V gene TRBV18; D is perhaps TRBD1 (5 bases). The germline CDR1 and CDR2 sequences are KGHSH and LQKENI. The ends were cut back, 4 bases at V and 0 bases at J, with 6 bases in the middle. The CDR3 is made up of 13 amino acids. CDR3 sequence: CASSQGVNTEAFF. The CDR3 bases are TGTGCCAGCTCACAAGGGGTGAACACTGAAGCTTTCTTT.

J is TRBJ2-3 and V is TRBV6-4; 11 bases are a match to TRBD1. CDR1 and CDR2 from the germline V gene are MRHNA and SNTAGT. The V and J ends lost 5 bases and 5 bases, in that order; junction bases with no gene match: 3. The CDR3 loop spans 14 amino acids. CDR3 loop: CASSRTGGGDTQYF. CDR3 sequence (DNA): TGTGCCAGCAGTCGGACAGGGGGCGGAGATACGCAGTATTTT.

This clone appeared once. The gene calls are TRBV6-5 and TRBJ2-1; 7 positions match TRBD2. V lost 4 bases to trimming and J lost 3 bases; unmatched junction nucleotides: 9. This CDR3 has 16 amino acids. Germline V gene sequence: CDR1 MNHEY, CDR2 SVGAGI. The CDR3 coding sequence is TGTGCCAGCAGTTTCTTACCGACTAGCTTCTACAATGAGCAGTTCTTC. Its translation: CASSFLPTSFYNEQFF.

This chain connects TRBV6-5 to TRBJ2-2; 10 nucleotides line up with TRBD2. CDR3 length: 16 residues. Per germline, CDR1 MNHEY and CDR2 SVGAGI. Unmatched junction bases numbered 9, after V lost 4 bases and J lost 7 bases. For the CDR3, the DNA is TGTGCCAGCAGTTTCATCGGACTAGCGGAGGGCGGGGAGCTGTTTTTT. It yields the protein CASSFIGLAEGGELFF.

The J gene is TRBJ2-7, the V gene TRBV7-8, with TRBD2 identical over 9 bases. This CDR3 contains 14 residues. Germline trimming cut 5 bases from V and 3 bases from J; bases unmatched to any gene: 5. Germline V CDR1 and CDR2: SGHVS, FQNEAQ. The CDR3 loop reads CASSLGLAVYEQYF. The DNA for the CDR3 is TGTGCCAGCAGCCTGGGACTAGCAGTCTACGAGCAGTACTTC.

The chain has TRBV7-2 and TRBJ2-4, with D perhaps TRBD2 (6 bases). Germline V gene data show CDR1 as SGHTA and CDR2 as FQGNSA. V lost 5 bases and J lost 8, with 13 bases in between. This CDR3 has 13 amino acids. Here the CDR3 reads CASSLKGEDIQYF. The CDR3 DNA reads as TGTGCCAGCAGCCTGAAAGGGGAGGACATTCAGTACTTC.